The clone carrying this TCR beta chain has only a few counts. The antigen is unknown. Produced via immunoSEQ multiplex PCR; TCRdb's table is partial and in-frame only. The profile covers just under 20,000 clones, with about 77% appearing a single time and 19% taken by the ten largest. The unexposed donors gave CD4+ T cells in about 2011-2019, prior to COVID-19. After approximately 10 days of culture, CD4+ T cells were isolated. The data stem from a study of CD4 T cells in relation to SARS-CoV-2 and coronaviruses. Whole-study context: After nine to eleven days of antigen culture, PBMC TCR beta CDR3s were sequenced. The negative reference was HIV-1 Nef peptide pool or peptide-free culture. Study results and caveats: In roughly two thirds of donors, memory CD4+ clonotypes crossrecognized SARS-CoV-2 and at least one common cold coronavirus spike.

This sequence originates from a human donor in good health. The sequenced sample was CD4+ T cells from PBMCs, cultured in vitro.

The CDR3 reads CASGGRGHQPQHF. The CDR3 DNA sequence: TGTGCCAGCGGGGGGAGGGGGCATCAGCCCCAGCATTTT. V and J are TRBV7-9 and TRBJ1-5, with 7 bases lining up with TRBD1. Germline values: CDR1 SEHNR, CDR2 FQNEAQ (reference sequence). With 8 bases clipped from V and 5 bases from J, the junction kept 6 bases outside the gene matches. The CDR3 loop spans 13 amino acids.